The 32 T cell receptor beta chains below come from one sample, sequenced in a study of shared clonotypes between healthy human individuals. The protocol was immunoSEQ multiplex PCR, while the TCRdb copy is restricted to in-frame clones and leaves out a portion. The sample records millions of clones, less than 95% being singletons. Terminally differentiated effector memory CD45RA+ cells were excluded by CCR7 positive selection of CD45RO-negative cells. Sequencing was carried out using naive CD8+ T cells sorted from blood. The receptors stem from a man between 18 and 29 years old in good health.

The J gene is TRBJ2-7, the V gene TRBV4-3; a weak D match, TRBD1 (6 bases). The CDR3 is 14 amino acids. The germline V gene encodes CDR1 LGHNA and CDR2 YSLEER. V lost 0 bases and J lost 3, with 9 bases in between. The DNA for the CDR3 is TGCGCCAGCAGCCAAGAACCAGGGGTCTACGAGCAGTACTTC. It encodes CASSQEPGVYEQYF.

The chain joins TRBV6-5 to TRBJ2-5, with D perhaps matching TRBD1 (5 bases). The germline V and J ends were trimmed by 2 bases and 0 bases, with 7 bases remaining between them. Germline lookup yields CDR1 MNHEY and CDR2 SVGAGI. The CDR3 extends over 14 amino acids. This CDR3 reads CASSYDRNQETQYF. The CDR3 nucleotides are TGTGCCAGCAGTTACGACAGAAACCAAGAGACCCAGTACTTC.

This clone was detected many times. This chain joins TRBV30 and TRBJ2-7, with 15 positions matching TRBD2. CDR1 is GTSNPN, CDR2 SVGIG, per germline (reference sequence). V shed 3 bases, J shed 3 bases, and the junction held 9 bases outside the gene matches. There are 17 residues in the CDR3. The CDR3 is CAWRATGTSGRLYEQYF. CDR3 bases: TGTGCCTGGAGAGCAACCGGGACTAGCGGGAGGCTCTACGAGCAGTACTTC.

The rearrangement links TRBV27 to TRBJ2-1, with D possibly TRBD1 on 5 matching bases. Trimming stripped 4 bases from V and 6 bases from J, with 13 bases between. Germline assignment: CDR1 MNHEY and CDR2 SMNVEV (reference sequence). The CDR3 totals 14 residues. The CDR3 is CASSYMTELNEQFF. In DNA form, the CDR3 reads TGTGCCAGCAGTTACATGACAGAACTCAATGAGCAGTTCTTC.

This chain joins TRBV4-3 and TRBJ1-2; the match to TRBD1 covers 8 bases. The CDR3 is made up of 16 amino acids. Trimming cost V 1 base and J 4 bases; bases outside gene matches: 8. Germline V gene sequence: CDR1 LGHNA, CDR2 YSLEER. CDR3 sequence reads: CASSQGDTGQGYGYTF. The DNA for the CDR3 is TGCGCCAGCAGCCAAGGAGATACAGGACAGGGCTATGGCTACACCTTC.

This clone was seen only a few times. J is TRBJ1-1 and V is TRBV10-1; TRBD1 aligns across 7 bases. The length of the CDR3 is 16 residues. Germline V gene sequence: CDR1 WNHNN, CDR2 SYGVQD (reference sequence). The trim removed 5 bases at V and 5 bases at J, leaving 14 bases unmatched. CDR3 loop: CASSPWTGLGYTEAFF. In DNA, the CDR3 is TGCGCCAGCAGTCCCTGGACAGGCTTAGGATATACTGAAGCTTTCTTT.

This chain links TRBV5-6 with TRBJ2-3; D uncertain. V lost 0 bases to trimming and J lost 3 bases, with 11 bases between them. The germline V gene encodes CDR1 SGHDT and CDR2 YYEEEE. This CDR3 is 15 amino acids long. CDR3 protein: CASSLDVAWTDTQYF. CDR3 nucleotides: TGTGCCAGCAGCTTGGATGTAGCCTGGACAGATACGCAGTATTTT.

The chain links TRBV6-1 to TRBJ2-7; no definite D call. The germline V and J ends were trimmed by 2 bases and 3 bases, with 8 bases remaining between them. Germline CDR1 and CDR2: MNHNS and SASEGT. The CDR3 spans 13 residues. The CDR3 DNA is TGTGCCAGCAGTGAAACGCAGTTCTACGAGCAGTACTTC. Amino acid sequence: CASSETQFYEQYF.

The genes are TRBV6-5 and TRBJ1-1; D remains unclear. The CDR3 has 16 amino acids. Germline V CDR1 and CDR2: MNHEY, SVGAGI. The V gene lost 0 bases and the J gene lost 1 base, with 12 bases spanning the gap. The CDR3 bases are TGTGCCAGCAGTTACTCAGGAGATCTAAGGAACACTGAAGCTTTCTTT. This gives the protein CASSYSGDLRNTEAFF.

This clone occurred once. The V gene is TRBV10-1, the J gene TRBJ2-2; the match to TRBD1 covers 8 bases. J was trimmed by 5 bases and V by 6 bases; bases with no gene match: 2. From germline, CDR1 is WNHNN and CDR2 SYGVQD (reference sequence). The CDR3 is 13 amino acids. Here the CDR3 reads CASRQGVTGELFF. As DNA, the CDR3 is TGCGCCAGCAGACAGGGGGTAACCGGGGAGCTGTTTTTT.

Note on this clone: The sample holds other DNA sequences that translate to the same CDR3. The chain joins TRBV19 to TRBJ1-2; a weak D match, TRBD1 (5 bases). Trimming took 2 bases from V and 3 from J, leaving 7 bases between them. The CDR3 totals 13 residues. Germline-derived CDR1 and CDR2 are LNHDA and SQIVND (reference sequence). CDR3 loop: CASSIQGDYGYTF. The CDR3 DNA follows: TGTGCCAGTAGTATACAAGGGGACTATGGCTACACCTTC. Combining the CDR3 with reference TRBV19 and TRBJ1-2 gives the whole variable domain DGGITQSPKYLFRKEGQNVTLSCEQNLNHDAMYWYRQDPGQGLRLIYYSQIVNDFQKGDIAEGYSVSREKKESFPLTVTSAQKNPTAFYLCASSIQGDYGYTFGSGTRLTVV.

DNA for the CDR3: TGTGCCAGCAGCACGTCGGCAGCAACTAATGAAAAACTGTTTTTT. Its protein is CASSTSAATNEKLFF. The chain employs TRBV9 and TRBJ1-4, with unresolved D. The CDR3 spans 15 residues. V lost 4 bases to trimming and J lost 0 bases, with 10 bases between them. Per germline, CDR1 SGDLS and CDR2 YYNGEE.

The chain carries TRBV30 and TRBJ2-3; 8 bases map to TRBD2. The V gene end was trimmed by 2 bases and the J gene end by 3 bases; junction bases not matched to a gene: 10. The CDR3 loop spans 16 amino acids. Germline-derived CDR1 and CDR2 are GTSNPN and SVGIG (reference sequence). The chain's CDR3 is CAWSLDSGVGTDTQYF. The CDR3 DNA sequence: TGTGCCTGGAGTCTTGATAGCGGGGTGGGGACAGATACGCAGTATTTT. The full variable domain, completed using reference TRBV30 and TRBJ2-3, is SQTIHQWPATLVQPVGSPLSLECTVEGTSNPNLYWYRQAAGRGLQLLFYSVGIGQISSEVPQNLSASRPQDRQFILSSKKLLLSDSGFYLCAWSLDSGVGTDTQYFGPGTRLTVL.

For the CDR3, the DNA is TGTGCCAGCAGCACAGGGGGCGGGCAGCCCCAGCATTTT. Translating gives CASSTGGGQPQHF. The chain recombines TRBV5-6 with TRBJ1-5; TRBD1 agrees at 9 bases. The CDR3 runs to 13 residues. CDR1 SGHDT and CDR2 YYEEEE come from the germline V gene. V lost 4 bases and J lost 7; bases outside the gene matches: 3. The whole variable domain, filled in from reference TRBV5-6 and TRBJ1-5, reads DAGVTQSPTHLIKTRGQQVTLRCSPKSGHDTVSWYQQALGQGPQFIFQYYEEEERQRGNFPDRFSGHQFPNYSSELNVNALLLGDSALYLCASSTGGGQPQHFGDGTRLSIL.

The V and J genes are TRBV5-4 and TRBJ1-6, with D perhaps matching TRBD1 (6 bases). With 4 bases removed from V and 8 bases from J, the gap between germline ends came to 19 bases. The germline V gene has CDR1 SGHNT and CDR2 YYREEE (reference sequence). This CDR3 has 16 residues. CDR3 sequence reads: CASSDIGQGLYSPLHF. The CDR3 nucleotides read TGTGCCAGCAGCGATATTGGGCAGGGGCTTTATTCACCCCTCCACTTT. Together with reference TRBV5-4 and TRBJ1-6, the CDR3 gives the full variable domain: ETGVTQSPTHLIKTRGQQVTLRCSSQSGHNTVSWYQQALGQGPQFIFQYYREEENGRGNFPPRFSGLQFPNYSSELNVNALELDDSALYLCASSDIGQGLYSPLHFGNGTRLTVT.

This chain links TRBV6-6 with TRBJ2-1; a possible D gene is TRBD2 (6 bases). Between the trimmed V and J ends, which lost 6 bases and 2 bases, there was a span of 17 bases. This CDR3 is 16 amino acids long. Per the germline V gene, CDR1 is MNHNY and CDR2 is SVGAGI (reference sequence). The CDR3 sequence: CASSLYRDSPYNEQFF. CDR3 DNA: TGTGCCAGCAGCCTCTACCGGGACTCCCCCTACAATGAGCAGTTCTTC.

The gene calls are TRBV28 and TRBJ2-7; D gene ambiguous. The CDR3 has 14 amino acids. Trimming left V 1 base short and J 2 bases short, with 9 bases between. Germline V gene data show CDR1 as MDHEN and CDR2 as SYDVKM. CDR3 amino acids: CASSLSWVTYEQYF. CDR3 nucleotides: TGTGCCAGCAGTTTATCTTGGGTAACCTACGAGCAGTACTTC. The variable domain in full, completed from reference TRBV28 and TRBJ2-7, reads DVKVTQSSRYLVKRTGEKVFLECVQDMDHENMFWYRQDPGLGLRLIYFSYDVKMKEKGDIPEGYSVSREKKERFSLILESASTNQTSMYLCASSLSWVTYEQYFGPGTRLTVT.

The chain combines TRBV21-1 with TRBJ2-5; the table gives TRBD1 as D, unverified against the DNA. TRBV21-1 is a pseudogene. This CDR3 has 17 amino acids. The CDR3 loop reads CASSPDSPGQVPETQYF. CDR3 nucleotide sequence: TGTGCCAGCAGCCCTGACAGTCCTGGACAGGTCCCGGAGACCCAGTACTTC.

V and J are TRBV9 and TRBJ1-2, with 7 bases that match TRBD1. This CDR3 is 16 amino acids long. From germline, CDR1 is SGDLS and CDR2 YYNGEE. V was pared by 0 bases and J by 0 bases, with 5 bases of the junction left unmatched. In DNA form, the CDR3 reads TGTGCCAGCAGCGTAGGTTGGGGACAGTCTAACTATGGCTACACCTTC. Residues: CASSVGWGQSNYGYTF.

This chain joins TRBV13 and TRBJ1-2; 9 bases match TRBD1. Germline CDR1 reads PRHDT; CDR2 reads FYEKMQ (reference sequence). The CDR3 has 14 residues. The junction had 3 bases not matched to a gene; V was cut back by 5 bases and J by 2 bases. CDR3 residues: CASSRQGGNYGYTF. The CDR3 DNA sequence: TGTGCCAGCAGCCGACAGGGGGGGAACTATGGCTACACCTTC.

CDR3 residues: CASSLGELAGHNEQFF. CDR3 sequence (DNA): TGTGCCAGCAGCTTAGGGGAGCTAGCGGGACACAATGAGCAGTTCTTC. V and J are TRBV7-9 and TRBJ2-1, with 9 bases lining up with TRBD2. CDR3 length equals 16 residues. Trimming cost V 1 base and J 5 bases; bases outside gene matches: 6. Germline lookup yields CDR1 SEHNR and CDR2 FQNEAQ (reference sequence).

V usage is TRBV11-2 and J usage is TRBJ2-7, with D perhaps matching TRBD2 (5 bases). The germline gives CDR1 SGHAT, CDR2 FQNNGV. This CDR3 spans 13 amino acids. V lost 5 bases, J lost 3 bases, and 11 bases lay in between. In DNA, the CDR3 is TGTGCCAGCAGCACCCGACGGGACTACGAGCAGTACTTC. It specifies CASSTRRDYEQYF.

The chain links TRBV5-6 to TRBJ1-1, with TRBD1 as a possible D gene (5 bases). Germline lookup yields CDR1 SGHDT and CDR2 YYEEEE. Trimming stripped 3 bases from V and 1 base from J, with 10 bases between. The length of the CDR3 is 14 residues. CDR3 loop: CASSYAGGNTEAFF. DNA for the CDR3: TGTGCCAGCAGCTATGCTGGGGGGAACACTGAAGCTTTCTTT. Looking up the rest from reference TRBV5-6 and TRBJ1-1 gives the full variable domain: DAGVTQSPTHLIKTRGQQVTLRCSPKSGHDTVSWYQQALGQGPQFIFQYYEEEERQRGNFPDRFSGHQFPNYSSELNVNALLLGDSALYLCASSYAGGNTEAFFGQGTRLTVV.

The chain uses TRBV5-4 and TRBJ2-2; tentative D call: TRBD2 (6 bases). V gave up 3 bases and J gave up 3 bases, with 12 bases separating them. Per the germline V gene, CDR1 is SGHNT and CDR2 is YYREEE (reference sequence). The CDR3 consists of 15 residues. The CDR3 reads CASSSPGLDTGELFF. DNA of the CDR3: TGTGCCAGCAGCTCGCCGGGACTCGACACCGGGGAGCTGTTTTTT. The full variable domain, with the rest looked up from reference TRBV5-4 and TRBJ2-2, is ETGVTQSPTHLIKTRGQQVTLRCSSQSGHNTVSWYQQALGQGPQFIFQYYREEENGRGNFPPRFSGLQFPNYSSELNVNALELDDSALYLCASSSPGLDTGELFFGEGSRLTVL.

This chain uses TRBV10-3 with TRBJ1-1; 8 bases line up with TRBD1. The CDR3 runs to 15 residues. The J segment lost 1 base and the V segment lost 3 bases, leaving 4 bases of the junction unmatched. Germline V gene data show CDR1 as ENHRY and CDR2 as SYGVKD. The CDR3 is CAISDPDRGNTEAFF. CDR3 coding DNA: TGTGCCATCAGTGATCCCGACAGGGGGAACACTGAAGCTTTCTTT.

The genes are TRBV27 and TRBJ2-2; 9 bases line up with TRBD1. This CDR3 has 16 residues. Germline CDR1 reads MNHEY; CDR2 reads SMNVEV (reference sequence). V lost 2 bases and J lost 1; bases outside the gene matches: 2. CDR3 sequence reads: CASSLMGQGNTGELFF. CDR3 bases: TGTGCCAGCAGTTTAATGGGACAGGGGAACACCGGGGAGCTGTTTTTT.

This clone came up once. This sequence joins TRBV13 and TRBJ2-1; 7 bases are shared with TRBD2. The V gene end was trimmed by 4 bases and the J gene end by 6 bases; junction bases not matched to a gene: 9. CDR3 length equals 15 residues. Germline V gene sequence: CDR1 PRHDT, CDR2 FYEKMQ (reference sequence). CDR3 region: CASSWSGVHGNEQFF. The CDR3 nucleotides are TGTGCCAGCAGCTGGAGCGGGGTCCATGGCAATGAGCAGTTCTTC.

This sequence joins TRBV6-5 and TRBJ2-7; D gene uncertain. This CDR3 is built from 13 residues. Trimming left V 8 bases short and J 4 bases short, with 15 bases between. Germline values: CDR1 MNHEY, CDR2 SVGAGI. CDR3 sequence (DNA): TGTGCCAGCTGGGGTCAAAGGGCTTACGAGCAGTACTTC. It yields the protein CASWGQRAYEQYF.

The chain employs TRBV6-5 and TRBJ1-1; D gene unclear. The CDR3 loop spans 13 amino acids. Deletions cut 2 bases from V and 8 bases from J, with 12 bases between. Germline CDR1 reads MNHEY; CDR2 reads SVGAGI. This CDR3 is CASSYTWTVEAFF. The CDR3 DNA reads TGTGCCAGCAGTTACACCTGGACGGTCGAAGCTTTCTTT.

This sequence joins TRBV2 and TRBJ1-5; no clear D. The germline V gene encodes CDR1 SNHLY and CDR2 FYNNEI. This CDR3 is built from 14 residues. The V end lost 1 base, the J end lost 3 bases, and 7 bases lay between the germline ends. The CDR3 region has the DNA TGTGCCAGCAGTGAAGAACCGATCAATCAGCCCCAGCATTTT. This gives the protein CASSEEPINQPQHF.

The chain is built from TRBV4-3 and TRBJ1-5; tentative D call: TRBD1 (6 bases). CDR3 length: 19 residues. Trimming removed 0 bases at V and 0 bases at J, with 18 bases between. Germline lookup yields CDR1 LGHNA and CDR2 YSLEER. The CDR3 protein is CASSQDRQGRTLSNQPQHF. The CDR3, as DNA: TGCGCCAGCAGCCAAGATCGTCAGGGGCGAACCCTTAGCAATCAGCCCCAGCATTTT.

This clone showed up just once. The genes are TRBV5-6 and TRBJ2-7, with 8 bases lining up with TRBD1. The ends lost 5 bases at V and 5 bases at J; junction bases unmatched: 6. The CDR3 contains 13 residues. Germline V gene lookup returns CDR1 SGHDT and CDR2 YYEEEE. CDR3: CASRGQGSNEQYF. DNA for the CDR3: TGTGCCAGCAGAGGACAGGGAAGCAACGAGCAGTACTTC.